These T cell receptor beta chains were read from a single sample in a study of human T cells and chemical hapten exposure. TCRdb analysed the RACE reads with MiXCR anew, one entry per CDR3 protein. The sample lists tens of thousands of distinct CDR3 sequences, less than 6% occurring once. Material: whole blood. The receptors derive from a human donor in good health. Some clones in this sample may be carry-over from other donors' samples. CDR3s include the opening cysteine and the closing phenylalanine or tryptophan. D genes are given only for firm matches. Only part of the rows carry a size: once, few, many, or a class if the clone is expanded.

>many|TRBV6-5|TRBJ2-1|TRBD1
TGTGCCAGCAGGTACCGGGACAGGTCCTACAATGAGCAGTTCTTC
CASRYRDRSYNEQFF
>many|TRBV3-1|TRBJ2-3|TRBD2
TGTGCCAGCAGCCAAGATGGTGCGGGAGGGACAGATACGCAGTATTTT
CASSQDGAGGTDTQYF
>many|TRBV7-2|TRBJ1-2|NA
TGTGCCAGCAGCTTATTTGTGTTCATCGGGGATCCAGCTAACTATGGCTACACCTTC
CASSLFVFIGDPANYGYTF
>many|TRBV23-1|TRBJ2-7|NA
TGCGCCAGCAGTCAAAAGGGGGGCGCCAGCTCCTACGAGCAGTACTTC
CASSQKGGASSYEQYF
>once|TRBV12-3/TRBV12-4|TRBJ1-5|NA
TGTGCCAGCAGCCCAACGACAGCAAGCAATCAGCCCCAGCATTTT
CASSPTTASNQPQHF
>many|TRBV15|TRBJ2-3|NA
TGTGCCACCAGCAGAGGACCAGGGAACGCAGATACGCAGTATTTT
CATSRGPGNADTQYF
>NA|TRBV4-2|TRBJ1-4|NA
TGTGCCAGCAGCCAGGAGGGGGTCAATAATGAAAAACTGTTTTTT
CASSQEGVNNEKLFF
>NA|TRBV6-6|TRBJ1-3|NA
TGTGCCAGCACTCAAGCAGGTAGCCCCATCTCTGGAAACACCATATATTTT
CASTQAGSPISGNTIYF
>few|TRBV27|TRBJ1-6|TRBD1
TGTGCCAGCAGTAAGACAGGGGCCAATTCACCCCTCCACTTT
CASSKTGANSPLHF
>many|TRBV5-4|TRBJ1-6|TRBD1
TGTGCCAGCAGCTTGGAGACAGGGAGTGATTCACCCCTCCACTTT
CASSLETGSDSPLHF
>many|TRBV6-6|TRBJ2-2|NA
TGTGCCAGCAGTTACTTTCACACCGGGGAGCTGTTTTTT
CASSYFHTGELFF
>many|TRBV7-6|TRBJ1-2|NA
TGTGCCAGCAGCTTCGGGGGCGCCTATGGCTACACCTTC
CASSFGGAYGYTF
>NA|TRBV6-1|TRBJ2-7|NA
TGTGCCAGCAGTGGACCGGGACGGATGAGCTCCTACGAGCAGTACTTC
CASSGPGRMSSYEQYF
>many|TRBV14|TRBJ1-1|NA
TGTGCCAGCAGCCAAGTTGTTGGGGGGAACACTGAAGCTTTCTTT
CASSQVVGGNTEAFF
>few|TRBV29-1|TRBJ1-1|NA
TGCAGCGTTGTACTGAACACTGAAGCTTTCTTT
CSVVLNTEAFF
>many|TRBV28|TRBJ1-3|NA
TGTGCCAGCACCGAGGGGGGAGGAAACACCATATATTTT
CASTEGGGNTIYF
>many|TRBV5-5|TRBJ2-6|TRBD1
TGTGCCAGCAGCTCTCGTTCGGCGAGGGGGCTAGTGTCTGGGGCCAACGTCCTGACTTTC
CASSSRSARGLVSGANVLTF
>many|TRBV5-1|TRBJ1-3|NA
TGCGCCAGCGGCTCTGGAAACACCATATATTTT
CASGSGNTIYF
>many|TRBV10-3|TRBJ2-2|NA
TGTGCCATCAGTGAGCCCGGCGGGGAGCTGTTTTTT
CAISEPGGELFF
>many|TRBV10-3|TRBJ2-2|NA
TGTGCCATCAGTGCGGGGTGGGCCACCGGGGAGCTGTTTTTT
CAISAGWATGELFF